The clone carrying this T cell receptor (beta chain) was seen ten or more times. Antigen specificity is unknown. These data are taken from a study of T-cell memory formation after mild COVID-19. Study summary: TCR clusters were largely donor specific.

TCRdb analysed the 5' RACE reads with MiXCR anew, one entry per CDR3 protein. This table holds approximately 300,000 distinct CDR3 sequences, less than 20% found once. General study points: Day 15 to 85 contractors were CD4/CD8 balanced; later expanders leaned CD4+. Researchers report contracting CD4+ clones mostly in CM and EM, with CD8+ clones in EMRA.

The CDR3 extends over 13 amino acids. Trimming removed 5 bases from V and 8 bases from J, with 15 bases in between. CDR1 and CDR2 (germline): SGHVS, FNYEAQ. V is TRBV7-6 and J is TRBJ1-1, with D possibly TRBD1 on 6 matching bases. This TCR was sampled from a man aged 18 to 30 who had mild COVID-19 (a few samples of this study predate the infection). Cell type and time point are not known. The material sequenced was PBMCs or a T cell subset sorted from them (not recorded which). The CDR3 region is CASSVQTGTEAFF. The CDR3 nucleotides are TGTGCCAGCAGCGTACAAACAGGGACCGAAGCTTTCTTT.